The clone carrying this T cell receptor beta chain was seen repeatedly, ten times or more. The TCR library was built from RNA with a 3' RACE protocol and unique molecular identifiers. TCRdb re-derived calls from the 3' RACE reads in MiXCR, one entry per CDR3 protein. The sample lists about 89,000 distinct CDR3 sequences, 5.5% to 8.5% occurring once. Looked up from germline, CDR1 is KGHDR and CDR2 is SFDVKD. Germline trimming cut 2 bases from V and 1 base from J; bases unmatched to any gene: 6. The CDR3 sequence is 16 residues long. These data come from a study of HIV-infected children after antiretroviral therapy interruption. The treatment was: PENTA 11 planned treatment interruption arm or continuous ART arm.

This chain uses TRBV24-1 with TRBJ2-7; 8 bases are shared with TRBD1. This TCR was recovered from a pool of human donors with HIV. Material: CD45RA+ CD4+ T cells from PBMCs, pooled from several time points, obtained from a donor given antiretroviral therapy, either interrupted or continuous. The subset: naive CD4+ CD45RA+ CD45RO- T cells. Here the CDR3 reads CATSDSGQGSSYEQYF. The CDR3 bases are TGTGCCACCAGTGATTCTGGACAGGGAAGTTCCTACGAGCAGTACTTC.